This T cell receptor (beta chain) emerged from a study of cytomegalovirus exposure and HLA in healthy donors. Study-wide points: Apparent HLA restriction characterized most CMV-associated TCR beta chains in a later analysis. Cytomegalovirus association was assigned to about 180 TCR beta chains. Follow-up analysis later connected one missense variant in DCLRE1C with trimming of TCR beta V- and J-genes. An observed cluster of highly shared sequence variants was recorded as a likely sequencing artifact.

The PCR employed 60 Vbeta primers together with 13 Jbeta primers. The protocol was immunoSEQ multiplex PCR, while the TCRdb copy is restricted to in-frame clones and leaves out a portion. The sample comprises over 45,000 clones, 81% of which are singletons, and over 2% rests with the top ten. Worth noting for this clone: Its antigen is unknown.

Trimming took 7 bases from V and 5 from J, leaving 17 bases between them. Germline V gene lookup returns CDR1 MNHEY and CDR2 SMNVEV (reference sequence). The CDR3 totals 14 residues. This clonotype originated in a boy aged 5-17 years in good health and CMV-seropositive. The chain is built from TRBV27 and TRBJ2-5, with a possible D match to TRBD2 (5 bases). Sequencing was done on a sample of PBMCs. CDR3 sequence (DNA): TGTGCCAGCAAGAGTAGCCGGGGTCTCGAGACCCAGTACTTC. This sequence encodes CASKSSRGLETQYF.